This T cell receptor (beta chain) appears in the sequencing data of a study of shared clonotypes between healthy human individuals (dated by TCRdb to 2019 to 2021). A note on the overall study: The cohort included three men and a couple of women between 18 and 49 years of age. For each donor, CD4 naive and CD4 memory were each run on three plates, CD8 naive on two plates, and CD8 memory on one plate. Blood TCR repertoires of about 5 healthy adults were deeply sequenced to estimate repertoire size and the extent of clonotype sharing between individuals. Different laboratories and diverse techniques were used to prepare libraries and sequence TCR repertoires, to increase sequencing depth and limit assay-specific biases. Leukapheresis yielded between about 0.85 and 10 billion PBMCs per donor.

General findings and caveats noted by the study authors: Incomplete sequencing was indicated by rarefaction of sorted-subset datasets, despite the large sequencing depth. Based on pairwise subsampling, the degree of clonotype sharing among donors was expected to be affected by sequencing depth. Roughly 5.2% of naive CD4, 3.5% of naive CD8, about 2.5% of memory CD4, and 0.4% of memory CD8 clonotypes were shared across a few donors. The small number of donors limited the genetic and exposure-history diversity represented. Estimated clonotype richness was generally larger for naive than for memory subsets. Compared with non-shared clonotypes, the clonotypes found in all four sorted-subset donors had higher generation probabilities. Sampling was limited to blood, and TCR repertoires in tissue likely differ from TCR repertoires in blood.

In the case of this clone: What antigen it recognizes has not been identified. No clone much larger than this one lies a single base away; base qualities are absent.

The donors were healthy, HIV-negative adults with no recently reported acute infections or vaccinations. Every donor was a Caucasian adult residing in Nashville, Tennessee, USA. CD4+ T cells were enriched by magnetic negative selection; naive cells were then positively selected on CD45RA, and the negative fraction formed the memory subset. After blood collection by leukapheresis, PBMCs were isolated using Ficoll-Histopaque density gradient centrifugation and then cryopreserved in the vapor phase of liquid nitrogen. Purity and quantity of every magnetically sorted T cell population were checked by analytical flow cytometry. From each sorted fraction, genomic DNA was isolated and quantified by UV absorbance on a Nanodrop 2000c. Unmatched junction bases come to 16, with V trimmed by 2 bases and J by 7 bases. From the cysteine up to the phenylalanine, the CDR3 has a length of 16 residues. Of all the DNA, just the CDR3 is kept, 48 bases in frame from base 1. The CDR1 and CDR2 encoded by the germline V gene (reference sequence) are GTSNPN and SVGIG.

Using the deep immunoSEQ assay, TCR CDR3 regions were amplified from genomic DNA by multiplex PCR. For each cell subset, the extracted genomic DNA was distributed evenly across all wells of several immunoSEQ 96-well plates, and each plate served as one replicate. For sorted subsets, 200 ng of genomic DNA, equivalent to roughly 33,000 T cell genomes, went into each replicate PCR. The purified libraries were quantified using a Qubit 3.0 fluorometer, sized with a Bioanalyzer 2100, and then quantified again using the KAPA Library Quantification kit. Every immunoSEQ 96-well plate was sequenced on a dedicated single-read 150-cycle Illumina NextSeq 550 flow cell. On the study's bioinformatics: The immunoSEQ output contained only junctional sequences without quality scores, so filtering could not match that applied to full-length reads. To assign V/J genes and CDR3, sequences were annotated using PyIR, a Python wrapper for IgBLAST v1.9, with IMGT germline references. Reads were removed for weak V/J assignments (E-value above 1e-6), missing CDR3, stop codons, out-of-frame junctions, or ambiguous translated residues. V3J clonotypes were defined as sequences sharing an identical inferred V gene, J gene, and CDR3 amino acid sequence. Percentage overlap between repertoires was computed as shared unique clonotypes divided by the size of the smaller repertoire. RTK rarefaction, the Chao1 estimator, and Recon v2.1 estimates of unobserved clonotypes were used to assess repertoire richness. Generation probabilities were computed with OLGA for all TCRbeta clonotypes obtained by the gDNA method from a few donors. In TCRdb, the immuneACCESS table is reduced to in-frame sequences with V and J assigned. These tables do not hold every clone; where another copy was compared, an unresolved V gene accounts for under half, and the others remain unexplained. The DNA gave D and trimming, while V, J and clone size come from that table. The sample profile shows some 2,500,000 clones; roughly 92% of them were found once. The ten largest account for 0.3% to 0.45% of the sample.

The sequenced sample consisted of naive CD4+ T cells from PBMCs. The sample's cell subset or site label is to be understood as: CD45RA+ positively selected. Recombination joined TRBV30 with TRBJ1-2; the central 7 bases match TRBD1. The sequence was obtained from a man aged 18 to 30 in good health. Some clones in this sample may be carry-over from other donors' samples. CDR3 reads: CAWSPEITGVGGGYTF. The base sequence is TGTGCCTGGAGTCCTGAAATTACAGGGGTGGGAGGTGGCTACACCTTC.